This TCR beta chain was observed in a study of T cell responses to AZD1222 COVID-19 vaccine. Generated by immunoSEQ multiplex PCR, the TCRdb table keeps only in-frame clones and is missing some. The table records over 100,000 clones, roughly 80% of them present only once. V lost 3 bases, J lost 5 bases, and 7 bases stayed unmatched. The length of the CDR3 is 15 residues. Germline V gene sequence: CDR1 SGHTA, CDR2 FQGNSA. V gene TRBV7-2 combines with J gene TRBJ2-5, with TRBD2 matching 9 bases. Sequencing was performed on peripheral blood, taken on day 0 of AZD1222 vaccination. The TCR comes from an adult in good health. DNA of the CDR3: TGTGCCAGCAGCTTGGGGAACAGCGGGGGGGAGACCCAGTACTTC. Protein: CASSLGNSGGETQYF.